The next 27 T cell receptor beta chains were all read from a single sample in a study of T cell responses to AZD1222 COVID-19 vaccine. Generated by immunoSEQ multiplex PCR, the TCRdb table keeps only in-frame clones and is missing some. Here the sample spans some 170,000 clones, approximately 90% being singletons. The sample was peripheral blood, taken on day 0 of MenACWY control vaccination. The source is an adult in good health.

This clone was seen only once. The chain recombines TRBV18 with TRBJ1-1; TRBD1 is a possible D gene (5 bases). Per germline, CDR1 KGHSH and CDR2 LQKENI. Trimming removed 3 bases from V and 4 bases from J, with 18 bases in between. There are 16 residues in the CDR3. The CDR3 DNA reads as TGTGCCAGCTCACCGGAGGCAGGGATTGAGGGCACTGAAGCTTTCTTT. This sequence encodes CASSPEAGIEGTEAFF.

This chain connects TRBV15 to TRBJ1-1; D unclear. V lost 0 bases and J lost 0, with 8 bases in between. The CDR3 is 15 residues long. CDR1 is LNHNV, CDR2 YYDKDF, per germline (reference sequence). This chain's CDR3 is CATSRDLGMNTEAFF. CDR3 bases: TGTGCCACCAGCAGAGACCTGGGGATGAACACTGAAGCTTTCTTT.

The rearrangement links TRBV7-6 to TRBJ1-5, with a tentative D call TRBD1 (6 bases). V gave up 5 bases and J gave up 7 bases, with 12 bases separating them. CDR1 SGHVS and CDR2 FNYEAQ come from the germline V gene. The CDR3 covers 13 residues. The CDR3 DNA sequence: TGTGCCAGCAGCCTGCTAACAGGGCAGCCCCAGCATTTT. Protein product: CASSLLTGQPQHF.

V is TRBV13 and J is TRBJ1-2; D is unresolved. Per germline, CDR1 PRHDT and CDR2 FYEKMQ (reference sequence). The V and J ends lost 1 base and 8 bases respectively, with 8 bases between them. This CDR3 is built from 12 residues. CDR3 in amino acids: CASSLEGLGYTF. CDR3 nucleotide sequence: TGTGCCAGCAGCTTAGAAGGGCTGGGCTACACCTTC.

The chain couples TRBV4-1 to TRBJ2-3, with TRBD2 matching 7 bases. J lost 5 bases, V lost 4 bases, and 9 bases had no gene match. Germline V CDR1 and CDR2: MGHRA, YSYEKL. The CDR3 is 15 residues long. The CDR3 sequence: CASSLRRREIDTQYF. The CDR3, as DNA: TGCGCCAGCAGCCTAAGGAGGCGGGAGATAGATACGCAGTATTTT.

This chain uses TRBV6-5 with TRBJ1-1; no clear D. The V end lost 2 bases, the J end lost 2 bases, and 6 bases lay between the germline ends. CDR3 length: 13 amino acids. CDR1 is MNHEY and CDR2 is SVGAGI in the germline V gene. CDR3 nucleotide sequence: TGTGCCAGCAGTTACACGTCTAACACTGAAGCTTTCTTT. Translation gives CASSYTSNTEAFF.

The genes are TRBV10-2 and TRBJ2-1; 9 positions agree with TRBD2. Trimming cost V 11 bases and J 8 bases; bases outside gene matches: 4. The CDR3 loop spans 11 amino acids. Germline CDR1 reads WSHSY; CDR2 reads SAAADI. CDR3 nucleotide sequence: TGCGCCGCTAGCGGGGACTATGAGCAGTTCTTC. Amino acid sequence: CAASGDYEQFF.

The V and J genes are TRBV7-3 and TRBJ2-7; D may be TRBD1 or TRBD2 (7 bases each). This CDR3 spans 15 amino acids. V was pared by 5 bases and J by 0 bases, with 14 bases between. Germline V CDR1 and CDR2: SGHTA, FQGTGA. CDR3 bases: TGTGCCAGCAGCGGGGGGGACAGATCCTCCTACGAGCAGTACTTC. Encoded protein: CASSGGDRSSYEQYF.

V and J are TRBV19 and TRBJ1-2; D perhaps matches TRBD1 (6 bases). Germline V CDR1 and CDR2: LNHDA, SQIVND (reference sequence). Trimming took 5 bases from V and 0 from J, leaving 10 bases between them. The CDR3 runs 14 residues. The CDR3 DNA is TGTGCCAGTAGTCCCGGACAGTCTAACTATGGCTACACCTTC. Its protein product is CASSPGQSNYGYTF.

The chain is built from TRBV9 and TRBJ1-5; D might be TRBD1 (5 bases). Trimming stripped 1 base from V and 7 bases from J, with 15 bases between. This CDR3 is built from 15 residues. From germline, CDR1 is SGDLS and CDR2 YYNGEE. CDR3 bases: TGTGCCAGCAGCGTAAGTGCGGGGGTGGGCCAGCCCCAGCATTTT. Amino acid sequence: CASSVSAGVGQPQHF.

V gene TRBV4-2 combines with J gene TRBJ2-5; 7 bases line up with TRBD2. This CDR3 is built from 16 residues. Germline V gene lookup returns CDR1 LGHNA and CDR2 YNFKEQ. V was clipped by 2 bases and J by 3 bases; unmatched bases: 9. Written as DNA, the CDR3 is TGTGCCAGCAGCCAAAACCCCGGTCTAGCGGAAGAGACCCAGTACTTC. This gives the protein CASSQNPGLAEETQYF.

This clone was recorded a few times. The chain joins TRBV5-1 to TRBJ2-3, with TRBD1 as a possible D gene (6 bases). The germline gives CDR1 SGHRS, CDR2 YFSETQ. With 0 bases removed from V and 4 bases from J, the gap between germline ends came to 12 bases. CDR3 length equals 15 residues. The CDR3 sequence: CASSLARGQADTQYF. The DNA for the CDR3 is TGCGCCAGCAGCTTGGCCAGGGGTCAAGCAGATACGCAGTATTTT.

The chain links TRBV5-4 to TRBJ2-5; D is possibly TRBD2 (7 bases). The CDR3 consists of 13 residues. Germline lookup yields CDR1 SGHNT and CDR2 YYREEE (reference sequence). V was cut by 7 bases and J by 4 bases, with 14 bases left in between. The CDR3 region has the DNA TGTGCCAGCGAAGGGGGGGAGGGAGAGACCCAGTACTTC. It codes for CASEGGEGETQYF.

The J gene is TRBJ1-2, the V gene TRBV21-1; TRBD1, the D gene given by the table, was not confirmed from the DNA. TRBV21-1 is shown as a pseudogene. This CDR3 comprises 16 residues. The CDR3 protein is CASSKGHLLLHYGYTF. Written as DNA, the CDR3 is TGTGCCAGCAGCAAAGGACACCTCCTTCTCCACTATGGCTACACCTTC.

The V and J genes are TRBV9 and TRBJ2-2; D not certain. This CDR3 has 13 residues. Germline lookup yields CDR1 SGDLS and CDR2 YYNGEE. V was cut by 0 bases and J by 7 bases, with 7 bases left in between. CDR3 bases: TGTGCCAGCAGCGTAGACGTGGACGGGGAGCTGTTTTTT. It specifies CASSVDVDGELFF.

The chain combines TRBV5-4 with TRBJ2-1; D uncertain. From germline, CDR1 is SGHNT and CDR2 YYREEE (reference sequence). V was cut by 2 bases and J by 1 base, with 7 bases left in between. The CDR3 length is 14 residues. CDR3 DNA sequence: TGTGCCAGCAGCTTACCGGAATCCTACAATGAGCAGTTCTTC. Residues: CASSLPESYNEQFF.

This sequence joins TRBV19 and TRBJ1-5; a weak D match, TRBD1 (5 bases). V was shortened by 4 bases and J by 2 bases, with 12 bases between the two germline ends. From germline, CDR1 is LNHDA and CDR2 SQIVND (reference sequence). This CDR3 spans 15 amino acids. The CDR3 loop reads CASSTQGFGNQPQHF. DNA for the CDR3: TGTGCCAGTAGTACTCAGGGTTTTGGCAATCAGCCCCAGCATTTT.

This chain links TRBV5-8 with TRBJ1-5; D remains unclear. The V end was cut by 4 bases, the J end by 5 bases, with 16 bases between. Germline CDR1 reads SGHTS; CDR2 reads YDEGEE. The CDR3 spans 15 residues. The CDR3 region has the DNA TGTGCCAGCAGCCTGGGCGGGCGGGTCCATCAGCCCCAGCATTTT. Translation: CASSLGGRVHQPQHF. Based on the CDR3 plus reference TRBV5-8 and TRBJ1-5, the full variable domain is EAGVTQSPTHLIKTRGQQATLRCSPISGHTSVYWYQQALGLGLQFLLWYDEGEERNRGNFPPRFSGRQFPNYSSELNVNALELEDSALYLCASSLGGRVHQPQHFGDGTRLSIL.

This chain links TRBV18 with TRBJ2-7; the D call may be TRBD1 or TRBD2 (5 bases each). The V end was cut by 3 bases, the J end by 5 bases, with 11 bases between. The CDR3 runs 13 residues. The germline V gene has CDR1 KGHSH and CDR2 LQKENI. This CDR3 reads CASSPTRGDEQYF. CDR3 nucleotides: TGTGCCAGCTCACCCACGCGAGGGGACGAGCAGTACTTC.

The rearrangement links TRBV7-9 to TRBJ2-1, with D possibly TRBD1 on 6 matching bases. Trimming removed 5 bases at V and 10 bases at J, with 12 bases between. In germline, CDR1 is SEHNR, CDR2 FQNEAQ (reference sequence). This CDR3 region has 12 residues. The DNA of the CDR3 is TGTGCCAGCAGCCGGGAAGACAGGGAGCAGTTCTTC. As protein: CASSREDREQFF.

The chain recombines TRBV19 with TRBJ2-1, with a weak D call TRBD1 (5 bases). Per germline, CDR1 LNHDA and CDR2 SQIVND (reference sequence). The CDR3 consists of 13 residues. Trimming stripped 6 bases from V and 2 bases from J, with 8 bases between. The CDR3 reads CASRAGPYNEQFF. In DNA form, the CDR3 reads TGTGCCAGTAGGGCAGGGCCCTACAATGAGCAGTTCTTC.

The J gene is TRBJ1-4, the V gene TRBV5-6, with 8 bases lining up with TRBD1. The CDR3 consists of 15 residues. V lost 3 bases and J lost 5; bases outside the gene matches: 6. The germline V gene has CDR1 SGHDT and CDR2 YYEEEE. CDR3 bases: TGTGCCAGCAGCTGGGGCGGGACAGGAAATGAAAAACTGTTTTTT. Encoded protein: CASSWGGTGNEKLFF. The entire variable domain, with the rest obtained from reference TRBV5-6 and TRBJ1-4, is as follows: DAGVTQSPTHLIKTRGQQVTLRCSPKSGHDTVSWYQQALGQGPQFIFQYYEEEERQRGNFPDRFSGHQFPNYSSELNVNALLLGDSALYLCASSWGGTGNEKLFFGSGTQLSVL.

The V gene is TRBV6-5, the J gene TRBJ1-1; TRBD1 is a possible D gene (6 bases). From germline, CDR1 is MNHEY and CDR2 SVGAGI. The CDR3 contains 15 residues. The V end lost 8 bases, the J end lost 1 base, and 17 bases lay between the germline ends. CDR3 nucleotides: TGTGCCAGCGTAACTAGTACAGGGAGGAACACTGAAGCTTTCTTT. It yields the protein CASVTSTGRNTEAFF.

This clone occurred once. The chain uses TRBV29-1 and TRBJ2-7, with 9 bases identical to TRBD1. The CDR3 is 13 residues long. In germline, CDR1 is SQVTM, CDR2 ANQGSEA. Germline trimming cut 2 bases from V and 2 bases from J; bases unmatched to any gene: 1. DNA of the CDR3: TGCAGCGTTGAAAGGACAGGGGCCTACGAGCAGTACTTC. This encodes CSVERTGAYEQYF.

The chain couples TRBV6-5 to TRBJ1-4, with D unclear. This CDR3 has 11 residues. Germline CDR1 and CDR2: MNHEY and SVGAGI. V dropped 6 bases and J dropped 4 bases, with 3 bases sitting between them. The CDR3 nucleotides are TGTGCCAGCAGGCTTAATGAAAAACTGTTTTTT. It translates to CASRLNEKLFF.

The chain has TRBV30 and TRBJ1-4; maybe TRBD1 (5 bases). Germline CDR1 and CDR2: GTSNPN and SVGIG (reference sequence). The CDR3 covers 14 residues. With 5 bases removed from V and 10 bases from J, the gap between germline ends came to 20 bases. CDR3: CAWGTGTGRRKLFF. DNA of the CDR3: TGTGCCTGGGGAACCGGGACTGGACGAAGAAAACTGTTTTTT.

The gene calls are TRBV6-2 or TRBV6-3 and TRBJ2-7, with a possible D match to TRBD1 (6 bases). CDR1 and CDR2 from the germline V gene are MNHEY and SVGEGT. Trimming left V 5 bases short and J 3 bases short, with 11 bases between. The CDR3 spans 13 residues. The CDR3 is CASSRDTVYEQYF. The CDR3 coding sequence is TGTGCCAGCAGTCGGGACACCGTCTACGAGCAGTACTTC.